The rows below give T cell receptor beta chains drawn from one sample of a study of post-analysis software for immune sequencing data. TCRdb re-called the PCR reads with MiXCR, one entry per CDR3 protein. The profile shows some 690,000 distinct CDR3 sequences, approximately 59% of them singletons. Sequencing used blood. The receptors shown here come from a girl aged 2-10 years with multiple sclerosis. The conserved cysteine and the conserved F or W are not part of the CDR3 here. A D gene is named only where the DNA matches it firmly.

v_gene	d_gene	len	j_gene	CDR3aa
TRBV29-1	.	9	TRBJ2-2	SVGWTGELF
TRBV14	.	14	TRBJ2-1	ASSRNAGTGHNEQF
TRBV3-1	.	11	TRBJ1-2	ASSRDSVYGYT
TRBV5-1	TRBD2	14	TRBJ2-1	ASSPGAGGRGNEQF
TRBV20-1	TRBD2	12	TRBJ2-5	SAPGGLAEETQY
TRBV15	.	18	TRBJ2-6	ATSSSRGQNSFSGANVLT
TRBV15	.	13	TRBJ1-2	ATSRDPTQDYGYT
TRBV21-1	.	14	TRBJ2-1	ASSTDRVGSHNEQF
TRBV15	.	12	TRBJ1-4	ATSRHREGEKLF
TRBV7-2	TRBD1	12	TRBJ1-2	ASSTDRGGYGYT
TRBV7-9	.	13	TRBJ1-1	ASSLLSGAGTEAF
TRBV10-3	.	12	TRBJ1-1	AISESRDVTEAF
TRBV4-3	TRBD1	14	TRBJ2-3	ASSQDGTGGADTQY
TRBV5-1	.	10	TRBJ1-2	ASRGGIYGYT
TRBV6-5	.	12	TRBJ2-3	ASSDRWTTDTQY
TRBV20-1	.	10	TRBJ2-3	STETSTDTQY
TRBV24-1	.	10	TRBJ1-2	ATSERSGGYT
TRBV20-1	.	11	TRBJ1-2	SASKTDLYGYT
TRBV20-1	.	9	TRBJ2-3	SASHTDTQY
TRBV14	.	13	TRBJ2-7	ASSQRLVGTYEQY
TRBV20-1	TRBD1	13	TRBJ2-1	SAPTRDRGYREQF
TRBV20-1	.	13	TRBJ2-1	SAHAGAGSYNEQF
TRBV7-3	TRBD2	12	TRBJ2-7	ASSLKAGDYEQY
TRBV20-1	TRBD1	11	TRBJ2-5	SARHRGRETQY
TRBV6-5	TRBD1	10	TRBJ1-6	ASSYATGALH
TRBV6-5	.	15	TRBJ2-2	ASSYSGLAFNTGELF
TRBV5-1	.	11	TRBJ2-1	ASSLDRYNEQF
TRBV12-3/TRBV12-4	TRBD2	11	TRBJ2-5	ASSLYVGGEQY
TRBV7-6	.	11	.	ASSFTQEETQY
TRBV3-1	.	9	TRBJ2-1	ASTGLNEQF
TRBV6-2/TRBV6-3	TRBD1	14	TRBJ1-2	ASSYSMQGTEYGYT
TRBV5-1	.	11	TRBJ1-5	ASSLHDGQPQH
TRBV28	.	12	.	ASSPAGWPYEQY
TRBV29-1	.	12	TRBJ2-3	SVEGPEPTDTQY
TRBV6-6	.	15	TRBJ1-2	ASRNSVEGIGGYGYT
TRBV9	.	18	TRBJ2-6	ASSVRPQAGILPGANVLT
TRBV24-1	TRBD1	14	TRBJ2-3	ATSEPGQGRTDTQY
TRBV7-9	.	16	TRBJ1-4	ASSLTADRRATNEKLF
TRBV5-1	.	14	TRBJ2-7	ASSLRRGLSSYEQY
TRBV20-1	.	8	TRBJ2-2	SARHGELF
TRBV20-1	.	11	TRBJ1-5	SAREDRLQPQH
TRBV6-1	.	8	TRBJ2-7	ASSIHEQY
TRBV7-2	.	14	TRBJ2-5	ASSYAIGRYQETQY
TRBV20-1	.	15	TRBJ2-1	SASGGGAGDSYNEQF
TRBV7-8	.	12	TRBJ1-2	ASSLSGVDYGYT
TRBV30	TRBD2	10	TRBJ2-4	ASLAGKNIQY
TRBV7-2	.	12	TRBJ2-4	ASSLGGPPDIQY
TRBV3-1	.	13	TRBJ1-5	ASSQDDRINQPQH
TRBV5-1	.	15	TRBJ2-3	ASSPSPQVLGTDTQY
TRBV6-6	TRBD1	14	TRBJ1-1	ASSFGQGTMNTEAF
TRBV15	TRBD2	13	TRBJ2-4	ATSRVTGGTNIQY